This TCR beta chain originates from a study of T cells in tumors after PD-1 blockade. The V end was cut by 5 bases, the J end by 8 bases, with 18 bases between. Germline-derived CDR1 and CDR2 are LNHDA and SQIVND (reference sequence). The CDR3 spans 14 residues. Sequencing used immunoSEQ multiplex PCR; TCRdb keeps in-frame clones, though not all of them. The sample has approximately 45,000 clones, around 85% seen once. This chain joins TRBV19 and TRBJ1-2; D might be TRBD1 (5 bases). This clonotype was obtained from a human donor with advanced basal cell or squamous cell carcinoma (not recorded which). The specimen comprised PBMCs, sampled before anti-PD-1 therapy. DNA for the CDR3: TGTGCCAGTAGTCCGGGGCGGCAAATAGGCGGCTACACCTTC. This sequence encodes CASSPGRQIGGYTF.